This T cell receptor beta chain was identified during a study of blood T cell repertoires in COVID-19. The CDR3 spans 16 residues. V was clipped by 2 bases and J by 2 bases; unmatched bases: 6. The germline V gene has CDR1 SQVTM and CDR2 ANQGSEA. The repertoire was sequenced with immunoSEQ multiplex PCR; TCRdb's copy has only in-frame clones and lacks some. The data hold 250,000 to 300,000 clones, with approximately 90% observed a single time. This sequence joins TRBV29-1 and TRBJ2-5, with 12 bases fitting TRBD2. This TCR came from a middle-aged woman with acute COVID-19. The sample comprised PBMCs or T cells enriched from blood (not recorded which). Here the CDR3 reads CSVEPPGTSGQETQYF. The CDR3 coding sequence is TGCAGCGTTGAACCTCCGGGGACTAGCGGGCAAGAGACCCAGTACTTC.